The TCR beta chain described here comes from a study of blood T cell repertoires in COVID-19. Study summary: T cells, B-cell-depleted T cells, or PBMCs provided the cDNA or gDNA that served as material.

Unmatched junction bases numbered 5, after V lost 0 bases and J lost 2 bases. In germline, CDR1 is SGHRS, CDR2 YFSETQ. The CDR3 extends over 16 amino acids. Profiled with immunoSEQ multiplex PCR; TCRdb holds only in-frame clones, not every one. The table records around 190,000 clones, nearly 90% of them present only once. The TCR sequence derives from a man aged 18-30 years who had recovered from COVID-19. The V and J genes are TRBV5-1 and TRBJ2-3; 8 nucleotides align to TRBD1. Sequences were obtained from peripheral blood. Written as DNA, the CDR3 is TGCGCCAGCAGCTTGGCCCCGGACAGGGTCACAGATACGCAGTATTTT. Its translation: CASSLAPDRVTDTQYF.